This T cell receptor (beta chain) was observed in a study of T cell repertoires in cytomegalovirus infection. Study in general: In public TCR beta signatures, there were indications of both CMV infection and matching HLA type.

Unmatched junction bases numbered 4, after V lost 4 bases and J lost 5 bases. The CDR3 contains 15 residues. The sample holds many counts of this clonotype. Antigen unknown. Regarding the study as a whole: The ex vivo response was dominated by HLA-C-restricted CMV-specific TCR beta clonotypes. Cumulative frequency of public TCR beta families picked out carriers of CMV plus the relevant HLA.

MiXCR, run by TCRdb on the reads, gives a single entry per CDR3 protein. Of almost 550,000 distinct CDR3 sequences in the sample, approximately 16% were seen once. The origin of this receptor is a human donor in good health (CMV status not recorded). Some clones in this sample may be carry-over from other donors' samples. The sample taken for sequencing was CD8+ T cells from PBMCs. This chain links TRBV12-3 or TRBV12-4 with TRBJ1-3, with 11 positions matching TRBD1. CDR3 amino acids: CASSSGQGARNTIYF. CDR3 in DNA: TGTGCCAGCAGTTCCGGACAGGGGGCAAGAAACACCATATATTTT.